This T cell receptor beta chain stems from a study of blood T cells in healthy people across ages. Study results and caveats: Higher diversity, along with more naive CD4+ cells, distinguished long-lived donors from aged donors.

A second PCR of about 6 to 12 cycles used a sample-barcoded 5' primer and a J-beta primer mix. Each single sample gave us at least 2.5 million CDR3-containing paired-end reads. Each CDR3 protein is one row after TCRdb ran MiXCR on the 5' RACE reads. The table has roughly 1.5 million distinct CDR3 sequences, less than 45% seen once. The draw of peripheral blood yielded approximately 10 milliliters from each donor. Samples each yielded at least 5 micrograms of total RNA. The CDR3 has 17 amino acids. CDR1 is SGHTA and CDR2 is FQGNSA in the germline V gene. V gave up 4 bases and J gave up 0 bases, with 16 bases separating them. This clonotype occurred a few times. Its target is unknown.

The TCR sequence derives from a woman between 18 and 29 years old in good health. The rearrangement uses TRBV7-2 and TRBJ2-1; TRBD2 is a possible D gene (5 bases). The sequenced sample was blood. This CDR3 reads CASSWYESGRSYNEQFF. In DNA form, the CDR3 reads TGTGCCAGCAGCTGGTACGAAAGCGGCCGCTCCTACAATGAGCAGTTCTTC.